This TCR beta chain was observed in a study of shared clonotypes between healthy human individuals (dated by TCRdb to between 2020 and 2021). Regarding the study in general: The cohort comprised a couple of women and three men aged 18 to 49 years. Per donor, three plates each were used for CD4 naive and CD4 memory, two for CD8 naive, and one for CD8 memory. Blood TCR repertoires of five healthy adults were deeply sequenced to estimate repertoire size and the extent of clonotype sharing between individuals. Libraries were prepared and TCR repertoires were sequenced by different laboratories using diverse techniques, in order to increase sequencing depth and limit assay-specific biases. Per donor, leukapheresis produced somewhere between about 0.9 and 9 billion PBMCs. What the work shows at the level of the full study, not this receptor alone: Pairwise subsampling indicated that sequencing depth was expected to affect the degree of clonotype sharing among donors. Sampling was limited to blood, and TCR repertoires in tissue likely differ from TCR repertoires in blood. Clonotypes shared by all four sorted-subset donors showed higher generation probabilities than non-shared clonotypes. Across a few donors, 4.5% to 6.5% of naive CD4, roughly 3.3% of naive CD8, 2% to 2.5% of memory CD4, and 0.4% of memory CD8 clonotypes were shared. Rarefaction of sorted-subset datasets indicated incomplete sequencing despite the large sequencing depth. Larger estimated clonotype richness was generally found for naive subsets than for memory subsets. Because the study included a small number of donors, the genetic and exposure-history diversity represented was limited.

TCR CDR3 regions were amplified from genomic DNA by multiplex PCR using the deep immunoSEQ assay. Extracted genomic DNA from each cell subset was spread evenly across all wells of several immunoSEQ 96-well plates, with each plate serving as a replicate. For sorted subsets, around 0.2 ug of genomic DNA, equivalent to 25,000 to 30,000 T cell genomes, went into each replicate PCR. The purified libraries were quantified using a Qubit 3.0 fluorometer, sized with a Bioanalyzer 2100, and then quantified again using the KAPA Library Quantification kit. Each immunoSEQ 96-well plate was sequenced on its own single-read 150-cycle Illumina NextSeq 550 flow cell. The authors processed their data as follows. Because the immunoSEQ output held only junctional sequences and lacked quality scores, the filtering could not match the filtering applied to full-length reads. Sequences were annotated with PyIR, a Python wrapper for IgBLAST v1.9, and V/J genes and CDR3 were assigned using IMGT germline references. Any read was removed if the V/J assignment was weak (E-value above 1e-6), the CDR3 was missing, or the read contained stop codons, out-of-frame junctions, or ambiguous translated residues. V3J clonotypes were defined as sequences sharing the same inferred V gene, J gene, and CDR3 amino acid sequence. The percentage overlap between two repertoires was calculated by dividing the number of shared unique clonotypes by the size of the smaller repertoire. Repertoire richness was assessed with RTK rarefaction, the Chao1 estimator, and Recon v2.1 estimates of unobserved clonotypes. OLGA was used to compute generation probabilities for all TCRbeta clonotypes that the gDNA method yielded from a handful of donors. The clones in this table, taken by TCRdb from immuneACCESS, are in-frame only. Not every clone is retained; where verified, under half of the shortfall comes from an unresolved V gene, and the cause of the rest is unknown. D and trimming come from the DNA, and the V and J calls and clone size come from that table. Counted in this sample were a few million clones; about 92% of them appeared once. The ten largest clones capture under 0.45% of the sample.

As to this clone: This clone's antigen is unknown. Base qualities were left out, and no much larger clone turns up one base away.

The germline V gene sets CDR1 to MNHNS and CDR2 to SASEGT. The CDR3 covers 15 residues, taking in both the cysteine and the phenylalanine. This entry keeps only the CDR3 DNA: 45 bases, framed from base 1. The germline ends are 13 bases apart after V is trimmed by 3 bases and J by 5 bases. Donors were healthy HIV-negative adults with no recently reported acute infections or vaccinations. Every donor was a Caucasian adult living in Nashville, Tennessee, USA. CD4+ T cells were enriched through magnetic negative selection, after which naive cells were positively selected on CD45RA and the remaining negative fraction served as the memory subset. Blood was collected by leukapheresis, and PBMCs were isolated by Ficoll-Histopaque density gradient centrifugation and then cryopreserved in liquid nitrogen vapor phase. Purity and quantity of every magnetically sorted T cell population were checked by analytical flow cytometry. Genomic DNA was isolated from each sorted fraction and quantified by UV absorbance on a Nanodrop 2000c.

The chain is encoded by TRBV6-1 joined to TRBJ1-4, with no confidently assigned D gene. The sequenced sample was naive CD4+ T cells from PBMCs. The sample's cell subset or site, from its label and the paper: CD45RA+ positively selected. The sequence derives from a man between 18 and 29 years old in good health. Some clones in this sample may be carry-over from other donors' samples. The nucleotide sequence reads TGTGCCAGCAGTGACAACAGCCTATCGAATGAAAAACTGTTTTTT. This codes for CASSDNSLSNEKLFF.